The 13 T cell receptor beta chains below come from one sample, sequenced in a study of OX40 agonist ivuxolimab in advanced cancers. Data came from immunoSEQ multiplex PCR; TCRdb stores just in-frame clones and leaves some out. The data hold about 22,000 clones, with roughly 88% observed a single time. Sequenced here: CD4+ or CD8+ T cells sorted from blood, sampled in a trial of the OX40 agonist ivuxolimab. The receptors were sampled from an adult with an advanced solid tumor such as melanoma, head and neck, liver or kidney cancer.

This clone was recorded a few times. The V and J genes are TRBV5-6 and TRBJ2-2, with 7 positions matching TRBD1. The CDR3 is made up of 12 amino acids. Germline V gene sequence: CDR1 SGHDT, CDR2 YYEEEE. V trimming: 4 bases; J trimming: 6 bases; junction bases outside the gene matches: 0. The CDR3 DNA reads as TGTGCCAGCAGCCAGGGGGCCGGGGAGCTGTTTTTT. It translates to CASSQGAGELFF.

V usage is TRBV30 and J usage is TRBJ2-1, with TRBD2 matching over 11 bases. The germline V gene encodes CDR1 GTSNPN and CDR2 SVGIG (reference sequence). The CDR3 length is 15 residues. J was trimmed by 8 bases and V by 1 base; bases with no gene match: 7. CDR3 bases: TGTGCCTGGAGTGAGCTGGGACTAGCGGCGGATGAGCAGTTCTTC. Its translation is CAWSELGLAADEQFF.

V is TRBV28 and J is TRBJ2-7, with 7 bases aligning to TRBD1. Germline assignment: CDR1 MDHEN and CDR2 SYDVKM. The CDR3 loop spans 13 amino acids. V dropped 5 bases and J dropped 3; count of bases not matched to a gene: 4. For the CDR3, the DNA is TGTGCCAGCAGTCCGGACAGGAACTACGAGCAGTACTTC. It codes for CASSPDRNYEQYF. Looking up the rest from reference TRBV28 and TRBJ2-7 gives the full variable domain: DVKVTQSSRYLVKRTGEKVFLECVQDMDHENMFWYRQDPGLGLRLIYFSYDVKMKEKGDIPEGYSVSREKKERFSLILESASTNQTSMYLCASSPDRNYEQYFGPGTRLTVT.

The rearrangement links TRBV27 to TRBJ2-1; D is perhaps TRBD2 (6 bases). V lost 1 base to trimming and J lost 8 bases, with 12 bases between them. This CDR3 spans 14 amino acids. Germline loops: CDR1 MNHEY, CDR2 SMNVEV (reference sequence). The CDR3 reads CASSLLSWGDEQFF. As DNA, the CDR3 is TGTGCCAGCAGTTTATTGTCGTGGGGGGATGAGCAGTTCTTC.

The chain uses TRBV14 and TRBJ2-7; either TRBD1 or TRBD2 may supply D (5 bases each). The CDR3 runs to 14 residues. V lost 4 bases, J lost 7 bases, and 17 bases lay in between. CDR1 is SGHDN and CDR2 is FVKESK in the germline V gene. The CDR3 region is CASSLTRGPREQYF. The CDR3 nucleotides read TGTGCCAGCAGCCTTACTAGGGGTCCTCGGGAGCAGTACTTC.

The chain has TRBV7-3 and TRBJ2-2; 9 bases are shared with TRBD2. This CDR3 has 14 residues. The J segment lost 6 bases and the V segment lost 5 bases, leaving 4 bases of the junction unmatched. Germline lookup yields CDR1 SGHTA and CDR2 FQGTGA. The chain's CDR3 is CASSKGLAAGELFF. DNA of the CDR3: TGTGCCAGCAGCAAGGGACTAGCAGCCGGGGAGCTGTTTTTT.

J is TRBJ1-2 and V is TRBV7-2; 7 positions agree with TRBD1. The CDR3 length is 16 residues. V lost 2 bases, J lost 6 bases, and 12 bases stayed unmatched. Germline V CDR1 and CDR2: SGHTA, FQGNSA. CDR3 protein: CASSLFITGAKDGYTF. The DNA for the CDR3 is TGTGCCAGCAGCTTATTCATAACAGGGGCTAAGGATGGCTACACCTTC.

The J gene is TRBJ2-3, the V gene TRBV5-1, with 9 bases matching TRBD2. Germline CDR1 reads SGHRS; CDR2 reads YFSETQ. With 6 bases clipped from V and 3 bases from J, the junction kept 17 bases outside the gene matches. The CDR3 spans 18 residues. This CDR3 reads CASTTGVIAGEDTDTQYF. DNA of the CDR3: TGCGCCAGCACCACTGGAGTGATAGCGGGAGAAGATACAGATACGCAGTATTTT.

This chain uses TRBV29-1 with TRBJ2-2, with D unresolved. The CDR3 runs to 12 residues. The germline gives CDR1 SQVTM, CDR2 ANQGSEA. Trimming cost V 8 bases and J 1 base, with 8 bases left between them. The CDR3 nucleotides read TGCAGCCTTAGACAGAACACCGGGGAGCTGTTTTTT. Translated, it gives CSLRQNTGELFF.

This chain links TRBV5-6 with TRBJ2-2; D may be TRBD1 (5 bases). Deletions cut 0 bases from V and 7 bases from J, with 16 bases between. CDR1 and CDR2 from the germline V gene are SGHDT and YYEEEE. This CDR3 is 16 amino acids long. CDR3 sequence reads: CASSLELSGYDGELFF. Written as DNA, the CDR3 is TGTGCCAGCAGCTTGGAACTCTCAGGGTACGACGGGGAGCTGTTTTTT.

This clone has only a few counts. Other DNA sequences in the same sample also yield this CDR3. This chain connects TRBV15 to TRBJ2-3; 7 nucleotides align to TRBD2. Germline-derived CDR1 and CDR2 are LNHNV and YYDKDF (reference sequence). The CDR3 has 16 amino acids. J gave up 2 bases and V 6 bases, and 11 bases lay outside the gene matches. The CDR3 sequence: CATSTGTISTTDTQYF. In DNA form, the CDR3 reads TGTGCCACCAGTACCGGGACTATCAGCACCACAGATACGCAGTATTTT.

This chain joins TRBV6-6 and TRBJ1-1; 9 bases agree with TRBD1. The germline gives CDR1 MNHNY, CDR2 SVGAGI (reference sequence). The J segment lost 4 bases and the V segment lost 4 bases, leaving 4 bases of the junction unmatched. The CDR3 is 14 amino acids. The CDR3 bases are TGTGCCAGCAGTTCAGGGACAGGGTTCACTGAAGCTTTCTTT. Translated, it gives CASSSGTGFTEAFF.

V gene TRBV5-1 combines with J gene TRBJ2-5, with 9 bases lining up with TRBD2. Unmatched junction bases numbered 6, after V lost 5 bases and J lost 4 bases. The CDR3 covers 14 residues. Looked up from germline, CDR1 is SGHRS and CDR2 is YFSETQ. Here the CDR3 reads CASSGGRAGETQYF. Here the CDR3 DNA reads TGCGCCAGCAGTGGCGGGAGGGCCGGAGAGACCCAGTACTTC.